Listed below are T cell receptor beta chains from one sample, sequenced in a study of shared clonotypes between healthy human individuals. Here immunoSEQ multiplex PCR was the method, and the copy in TCRdb shows in-frame clones only, minus some. The sample consists of about 2.4 million clones, over 85% of them appearing once. Sequencing was done on a sample of naive CD4+ T cells from PBMCs. The origin of the receptors is a man aged 18 to 29 in good health. Some clones in this sample may be carry-over from other donors' samples. CDR3s include the opening cysteine and the closing phenylalanine or tryptophan. Fields, in order: V gene, clone size, J gene, D gene, CDR3 protein, CDR3 DNA. A D gene is named only where the DNA matches it firmly. Expanded clones are given a class, and other clones once, few, many or no size at all.

>TRBV7-2|-|TRBJ2-7|TRBD2
CASSFSGTSYEQYF
TGTGCCAGCAGCTTTAGCGGGACATCCTACGAGCAGTACTTC
>TRBV5-1|-|TRBJ2-1|TRBD2
CASSLGDYYNEQFF
TGCGCCAGCAGCTTGGGGGACTACTACAATGAGCAGTTCTTC
>TRBV9|-|TRBJ2-1|TRBD2
CASSRGGSDYNEQFF
TGTGCCAGCAGCCGCGGGGGTAGCGATTACAATGAGCAGTTCTTC
>TRBV7-9|-|TRBJ1-6|-
CASSLERGAASPLHF
TGTGCCAGCAGCTTAGAACGGGGTGCCGCTTCACCCCTCCACTTT
>TRBV19|-|TRBJ2-2|-
CASRSMGAVGELFF
TGTGCCAGTAGATCGATGGGGGCGGTCGGGGAGCTGTTTTTT
>TRBV15|-|TRBJ2-1|TRBD2
CATSRRASGYNEQFF
TGTGCCACCAGCAGGCGGGCTAGCGGGTACAATGAGCAGTTCTTC
>TRBV27|-|TRBJ2-7|TRBD1
CASSLSWTGGGSGFYEQYF
TGTGCCAGCAGTTTATCGTGGACAGGGGGAGGGAGTGGATTTTACGAGCAGTACTTC
>TRBV10-3|-|TRBJ2-2|TRBD2
CAISEHSSGRATGELFF
TGTGCCATCAGTGAGCATTCTAGCGGGAGGGCCACCGGGGAGCTGTTTTTT
>TRBV5-1|-|TRBJ2-5|-
CASSSTRARETQYF
TGCGCCAGCAGCTCGACACGGGCTCGGGAGACCCAGTACTTC
>TRBV5-1|-|TRBJ2-3|-
CASSFGRDKGRTSTDTQYF
TGCGCCAGCAGCTTTGGCCGGGACAAGGGGCGCACTAGCACAGATACGCAGTATTTT
>TRBV27|-|TRBJ2-7|-
CASSPGTYEQYF
TGTGCCAGCAGCCCAGGGACCTACGAGCAGTACTTC
>TRBV5-5|-|TRBJ1-2|-
CASRTGSQGDGYTF
TGTGCCAGCAGGACTGGGTCCCAGGGAGATGGCTACACCTTC
>TRBV7-9|once|TRBJ2-3|-
CASSQRRSGTDTQYF
TGTGCCAGCAGCCAGAGAAGGAGTGGCACAGATACGCAGTATTTT
>TRBV5-1|-|TRBJ1-2|TRBD1
CASSLGDSVYGYTF
TGCGCCAGCAGCTTGGGGGACAGTGTCTATGGCTACACCTTC
>TRBV5-1|-|TRBJ2-3|-
CASSAGALIDTQYF
TGCGCCAGCAGTGCGGGGGCCTTGATAGATACGCAGTATTTT
>TRBV28|-|TRBJ1-2|-
CASTLAPYGYTF
TGTGCCAGCACCCTCGCCCCCTATGGCTACACCTTC
>TRBV6-6|once|TRBJ2-3|TRBD1
CASSLGGAEDTQYF
TGTGCCAGCAGTTTAGGGGGCGCGGAAGATACGCAGTATTTT
>TRBV7-2|-|TRBJ1-4|TRBD1
CASSLRDRGLVTNEKLFF
TGTGCCAGCAGCTTACGGGACAGGGGGCTAGTAACTAATGAAAAACTGTTTTTT
>TRBV4-1|-|TRBJ2-1|-
CASSQPTGSSYNEQFF
TGCGCCAGCAGCCAACCTACCGGTAGCTCCTACAATGAGCAGTTCTTC
>TRBV29-1|-|TRBJ2-7|-
CSVEEGKSYEQYF
TGCAGCGTTGAAGAAGGGAAGTCCTACGAGCAGTACTTC
>TRBV7-8|-|TRBJ2-5|-
CASSLTSGTETQYF
TGTGCCAGCAGCTTAACCTCGGGGACGGAGACCCAGTACTTC
>TRBV9|-|TRBJ1-5|-
CASSVGKANQPQHF
TGTGCCAGCAGCGTAGGAAAGGCGAATCAGCCCCAGCATTTT
>TRBV9|-|TRBJ2-3|-
CASSVARRSDTQYF
TGTGCCAGCAGCGTAGCTAGACGGTCAGATACGCAGTATTTT
>TRBV5-1|-|TRBJ2-3|-
CASSLGQIMDTQYF
TGCGCCAGCAGCCTCGGACAGATCATGGATACGCAGTATTTT
>TRBV28|few|TRBJ1-5|TRBD1
CASTQGNQPQHF
TGTGCCAGCACACAGGGGAACCAGCCCCAGCATTTT
>TRBV7-9|-|TRBJ1-3|-
CASSLLTGNTIYF
TGTGCCAGCAGCTTACTCACAGGAAACACCATATATTTT